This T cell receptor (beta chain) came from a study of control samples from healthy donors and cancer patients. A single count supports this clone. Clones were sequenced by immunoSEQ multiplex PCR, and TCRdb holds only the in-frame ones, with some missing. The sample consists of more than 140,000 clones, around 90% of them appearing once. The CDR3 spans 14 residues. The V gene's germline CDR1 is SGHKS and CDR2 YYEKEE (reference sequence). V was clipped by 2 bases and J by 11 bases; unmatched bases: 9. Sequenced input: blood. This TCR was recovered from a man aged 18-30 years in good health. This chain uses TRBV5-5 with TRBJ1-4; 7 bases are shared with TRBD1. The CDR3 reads CASSLQGLIPKLFF. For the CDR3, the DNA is TGTGCCAGCAGCTTACAGGGGCTCATCCCCAAACTGTTTTTT.